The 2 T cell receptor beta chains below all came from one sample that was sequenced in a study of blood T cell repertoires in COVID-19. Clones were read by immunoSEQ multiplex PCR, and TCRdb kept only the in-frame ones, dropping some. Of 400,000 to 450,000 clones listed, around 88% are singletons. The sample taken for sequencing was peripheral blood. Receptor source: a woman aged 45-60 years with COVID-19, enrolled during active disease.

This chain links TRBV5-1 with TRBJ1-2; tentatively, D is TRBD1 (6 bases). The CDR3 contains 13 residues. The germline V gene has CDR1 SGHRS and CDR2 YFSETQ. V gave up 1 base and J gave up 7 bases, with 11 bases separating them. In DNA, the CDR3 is TGCGCCAGCAGCTTGAGACAGGCCAGTGGCTACACCTTC. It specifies CASSLRQASGYTF.

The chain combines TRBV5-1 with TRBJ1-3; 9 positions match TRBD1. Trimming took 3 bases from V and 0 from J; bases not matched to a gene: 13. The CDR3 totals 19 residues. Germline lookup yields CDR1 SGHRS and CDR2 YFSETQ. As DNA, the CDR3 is TGCGCCAGCAGCTCCGAGAACGGACAGGGGAGGGCCTCTGGAAACACCATATATTTT. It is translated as CASSSENGQGRASGNTIYF.